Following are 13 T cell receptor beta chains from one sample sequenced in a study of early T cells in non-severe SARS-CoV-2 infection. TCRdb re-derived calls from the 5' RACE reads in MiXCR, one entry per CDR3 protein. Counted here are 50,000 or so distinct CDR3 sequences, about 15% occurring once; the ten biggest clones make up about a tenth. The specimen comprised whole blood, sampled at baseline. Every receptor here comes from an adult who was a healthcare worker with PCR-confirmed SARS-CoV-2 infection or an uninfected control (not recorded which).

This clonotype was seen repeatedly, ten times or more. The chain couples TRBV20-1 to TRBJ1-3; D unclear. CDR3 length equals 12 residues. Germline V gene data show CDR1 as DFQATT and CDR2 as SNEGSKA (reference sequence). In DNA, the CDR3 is TGCAGCGTCTTAAGTCCTGGAAACACCATATATTTT. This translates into CSVLSPGNTIYF.

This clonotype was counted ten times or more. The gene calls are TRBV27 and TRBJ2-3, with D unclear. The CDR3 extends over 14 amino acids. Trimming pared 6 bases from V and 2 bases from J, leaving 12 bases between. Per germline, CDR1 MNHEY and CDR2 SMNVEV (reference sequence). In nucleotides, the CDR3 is TGTGCCAGCAGATTAGATTGGGACACAGATACGCAGTATTTT. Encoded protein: CASRLDWDTDTQYF.

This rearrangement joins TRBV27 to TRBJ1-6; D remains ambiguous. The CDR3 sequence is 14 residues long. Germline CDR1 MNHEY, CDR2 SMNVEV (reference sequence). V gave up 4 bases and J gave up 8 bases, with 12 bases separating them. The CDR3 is CASSSEALDSPLHF. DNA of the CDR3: TGTGCCAGCAGTTCCGAGGCCTTGGATTCACCCCTCCACTTT.

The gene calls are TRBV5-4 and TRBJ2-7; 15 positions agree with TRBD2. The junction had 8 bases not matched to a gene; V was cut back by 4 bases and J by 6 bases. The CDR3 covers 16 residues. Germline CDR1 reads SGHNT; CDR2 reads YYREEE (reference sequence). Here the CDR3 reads CASSQGLAGGPFEQYF. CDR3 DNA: TGTGCCAGCAGCCAGGGACTAGCGGGAGGTCCCTTCGAGCAGTACTTC.

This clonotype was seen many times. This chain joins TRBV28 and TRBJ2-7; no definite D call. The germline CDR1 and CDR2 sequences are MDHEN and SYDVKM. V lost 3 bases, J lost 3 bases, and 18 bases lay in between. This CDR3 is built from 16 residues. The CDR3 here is CASSFLSRRYSYEQYF. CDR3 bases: TGTGCCAGCAGTTTTTTGAGCAGACGCTATAGCTACGAGCAGTACTTC.

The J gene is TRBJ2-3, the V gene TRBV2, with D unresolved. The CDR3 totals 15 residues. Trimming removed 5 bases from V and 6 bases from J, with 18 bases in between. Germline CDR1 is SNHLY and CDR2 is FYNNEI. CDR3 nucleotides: TGTGCCAGCAGTCCTACCCATCCGAGGTGGGATACGCAGTATTTT. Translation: CASSPTHPRWDTQYF.

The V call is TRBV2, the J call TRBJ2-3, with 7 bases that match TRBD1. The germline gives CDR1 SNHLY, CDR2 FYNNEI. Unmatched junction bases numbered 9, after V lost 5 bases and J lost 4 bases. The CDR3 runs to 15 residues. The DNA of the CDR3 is TGTGCCAGCAGTACCCTAACAGGGGAACCAGATACGCAGTATTTT. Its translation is CASSTLTGEPDTQYF.

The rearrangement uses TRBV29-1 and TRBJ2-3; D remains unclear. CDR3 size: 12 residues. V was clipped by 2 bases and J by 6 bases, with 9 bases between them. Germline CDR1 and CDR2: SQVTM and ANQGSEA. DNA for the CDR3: TGCAGCGTTGAACGATTGGAGGATACGCAGTATTTT. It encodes CSVERLEDTQYF.

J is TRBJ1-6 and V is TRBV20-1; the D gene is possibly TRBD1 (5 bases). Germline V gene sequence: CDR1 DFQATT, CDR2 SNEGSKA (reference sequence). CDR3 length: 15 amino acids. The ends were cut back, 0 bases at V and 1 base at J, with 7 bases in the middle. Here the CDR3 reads CSARDWGSYNSPLHF. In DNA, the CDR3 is TGCAGTGCTAGAGATTGGGGGTCCTATAATTCACCCCTCCACTTT.

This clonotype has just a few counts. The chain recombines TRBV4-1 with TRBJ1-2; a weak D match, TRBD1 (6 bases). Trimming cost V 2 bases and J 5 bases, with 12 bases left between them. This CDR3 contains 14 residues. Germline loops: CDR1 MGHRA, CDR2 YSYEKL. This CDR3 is CASSQNREYYGYTF. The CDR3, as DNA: TGCGCCAGCAGCCAAAACAGGGAATATTATGGCTACACCTTC.

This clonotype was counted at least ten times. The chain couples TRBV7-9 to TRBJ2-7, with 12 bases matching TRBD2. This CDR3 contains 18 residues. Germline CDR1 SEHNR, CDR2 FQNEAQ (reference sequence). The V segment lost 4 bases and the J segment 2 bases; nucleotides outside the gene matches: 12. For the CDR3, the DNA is TGTGCCAGCAGCTCTTCCTCATTTCGGACTAGCGGGGCCTACGAGCAGTACTTC. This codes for CASSSSSFRTSGAYEQYF.

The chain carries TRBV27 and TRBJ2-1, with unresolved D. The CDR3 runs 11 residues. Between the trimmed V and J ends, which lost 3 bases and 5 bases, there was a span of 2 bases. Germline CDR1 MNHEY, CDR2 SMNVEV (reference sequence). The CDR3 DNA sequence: TGTGCCAGCAGTTTCAACAATGAGCAGTTCTTC. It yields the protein CASSFNNEQFF.

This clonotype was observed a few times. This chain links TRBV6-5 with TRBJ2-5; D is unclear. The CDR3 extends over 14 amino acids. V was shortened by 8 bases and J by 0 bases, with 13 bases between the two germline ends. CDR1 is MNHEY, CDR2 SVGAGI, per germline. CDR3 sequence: CASPHGENQETQYF. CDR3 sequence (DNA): TGTGCCAGCCCACACGGTGAAAACCAAGAGACCCAGTACTTC.